A selection of T cell receptor beta chains follows, all from one sample in a study of blood T cell repertoires in COVID-19. Some clones are missing from TCRdb's copy, which holds only in-frame ones; the method was immunoSEQ multiplex PCR. Counted here are tens of thousands of clones, around 83% occurring once; the ten biggest clones make up roughly 5.6%. The sample taken for sequencing was peripheral blood. The receptors stem from a man in his fifties with active COVID-19. CDR3s include the opening cysteine and the closing phenylalanine or tryptophan. The order of the fields is V gene, D gene, clone size, J gene, CDR3 DNA, CDR3 protein. A D gene is named only where the DNA matches it firmly. Clone size is not always given. Where it is, it says once, few, many or a class for expanded clones.

TRBV24-1	NA	NA	TRBJ2-5	TGTGCCACCAGTGATCCCCGAGACAACCAAGAGACCCAGTACTTC	CATSDPRDNQETQYF
TRBV9	NA	few	TRBJ2-1	TGTGCCAGCAGCGACGGACTCGACAATGAGCAGTTCTTC	CASSDGLDNEQFF
TRBV6-5	TRBD1	NA	TRBJ1-2	TGTGCCAGCAGTTACACGGGACAGGGGAGCGGCTACACCTTC	CASSYTGQGSGYTF
TRBV6-6	NA	NA	TRBJ2-1	TGTGCCAGCAGTTACCGCGATGAGCAGTTCTTC	CASSYRDEQFF
TRBV9	TRBD1	NA	TRBJ2-3	TGTGCCAGCAGCCCCCGGACAGGGGGAATAGGAGATACGCAGTATTTT	CASSPRTGGIGDTQYF
TRBV10-3	NA	NA	TRBJ2-7	TGTGCCATCAGCGGCGCGGCCCCCCCTGGGGAGCAGTACTTC	CAISGAAPPGEQYF
TRBV9	TRBD2	NA	TRBJ2-2	TGTGCCAGCAGCGTCGTCCTTTTAGCGGGGGGGCCCGGGGAGCTGTTTTTT	CASSVVLLAGGPGELFF
TRBV7-8	TRBD1	NA	TRBJ1-6	TGTGCCAGCAGCCCGGACAGGGTAAATTCACCCCTCCACTTT	CASSPDRVNSPLHF
TRBV6-5	NA	NA	TRBJ1-2	TGTGCCAGCAGCCGCGACAGTCCCCCCTATGGCTACACCTTC	CASSRDSPPYGYTF
TRBV7-6	TRBD2	NA	TRBJ2-1	TGTGCCAGCAGCTTACCCCCGGGAGGGAGCAATGAGCAGTTCTTC	CASSLPPGGSNEQFF
TRBV3-1/TRBV3-2	NA	NA	TRBJ2-7	TGTGCCAGCAGCCAAGGGGCCGGGGGATTGTACGAGCAGTACTTC	CASSQGAGGLYEQYF
TRBV18	TRBD1	NA	TRBJ2-2	TGTGCCAGCTCACGCCCGGACAGGGGGACCGGGGAGCTGTTTTTT	CASSRPDRGTGELFF
TRBV28	NA	NA	TRBJ2-7	TGTGCCAGCCAGGGTAGGGGCGCCTTGTCCTCCGAGCAGTACTTC	CASQGRGALSSEQYF
TRBV7-2	TRBD1	NA	TRBJ1-4	TGTGCCAGCAGCTTAGACTTGACAGGGGTTAATGAAAAACTGTTTTTT	CASSLDLTGVNEKLFF
TRBV9	NA	NA	TRBJ2-3	TGTGCCAGCAGCGTAGTTGAGATTCCCACAGATACGCAGTATTTT	CASSVVEIPTDTQYF
TRBV24-1	TRBD1	NA	TRBJ2-3	TGTGCCACCAGTGATGCCGGGACAGGGTCCCCAGATACGCAGTATTTT	CATSDAGTGSPDTQYF
TRBV9	NA	NA	TRBJ2-1	TGTGCCAGCAGCGCGGAGGGGGGGTTCGATGAGCAGTTCTTC	CASSAEGGFDEQFF
TRBV7-5	NA	medium-sized	TRBJ2-4	TGTGTCAGAAGCCCACCGGGACAGGATACAGGAGACATTCAGTACTTC	CVRSPPGQDTGDIQYF
TRBV3-1/TRBV3-2	TRBD1	once	TRBJ1-1	TGTGCCAGCAGCAATCCGACAGGGTCTACTGAAGCTTTCTTT	CASSNPTGSTEAFF
TRBV3-1/TRBV3-2	NA	NA	TRBJ2-4	TGTGCCAGCAGCGTCAGTCTAGCCGAAAACATTCAGTACTTC	CASSVSLAENIQYF
TRBV27	TRBD2	once	TRBJ2-3	TGTGCCAGCAGTTGGACTAGCGGGACCCCCACAGATACGCAGTATTTT	CASSWTSGTPTDTQYF
TRBV6-2/TRBV6-3	TRBD2	NA	TRBJ2-3	TGTGCCAGCAGACCTAGCGGGAGGAGCAGCACAGATACGCAGTATTTT	CASRPSGRSSTDTQYF
TRBV7-2	NA	once	TRBJ2-7	TGTGCCAGCAGCCCGAGAGACAGCCGCGAGCAGTACTTC	CASSPRDSREQYF
TRBV5-1	TRBD2	NA	TRBJ2-3	TGCGCCAGCAGCTTGTCCTTAGCGGGAGAGGTTGCAGATACGCAGTATTTT	CASSLSLAGEVADTQYF
TRBV6-1	TRBD1	NA	TRBJ2-7	TGTGCCAGCAGTGAAGGACAGGGGGCCTTCGAGCAGTACTTC	CASSEGQGAFEQYF
TRBV6-5	TRBD1	once	TRBJ1-1	TGTGCCAGCAGTTACTCGACATTAGGGACAGGTGAAGCTTTCTTT	CASSYSTLGTGEAFF
TRBV4-2	NA	NA	TRBJ2-3	TGTGCCAGCAGCCAAGAATTGGAGGGGACAGATACGCAGTATTTT	CASSQELEGTDTQYF
TRBV5-8	TRBD2	NA	TRBJ2-1	TGTGCCAGCAGCCCTGGGACTAGCGGATTTTCCTACAATGAGCAGTTCTTC	CASSPGTSGFSYNEQFF
TRBV30	NA	NA	TRBJ1-5	TGTGCCTGGAGTGGGACTCACAATCAGCCCCAGCATTTT	CAWSGTHNQPQHF
TRBV11-3	TRBD2	NA	TRBJ2-2	TGTGCCAGCAGCCCGCGACTAGCGACCGGGGAGCTGTTTTTT	CASSPRLATGELFF
TRBV4-3	TRBD1	NA	TRBJ1-2	TGCGCCAGCAGCCGATCGACAGGGGGGAGCGGCTACACCTTC	CASSRSTGGSGYTF
TRBV7-8	NA	NA	TRBJ2-2	TGTGCCAGCAGCCCAATTTTTTTGGGTAGCGACACCGGGGAGCTGTTTTTT	CASSPIFLGSDTGELFF
TRBV27	NA	NA	TRBJ1-1	TGTGCCAGCAGTTTACGACAGACCTACACTGAAGCTTTCTTT	CASSLRQTYTEAFF
TRBV6-5	TRBD1	NA	TRBJ2-5	TGTGCCAGCAGAGGACAGGGGATAGGAGAGACCCAGTACTTC	CASRGQGIGETQYF
TRBV7-2	NA	NA	TRBJ2-2	TGTGCCAGCAGCCCAGGGTTGAACACCGGGGAGCTGTTTTTT	CASSPGLNTGELFF
TRBV6-2/TRBV6-3	TRBD2	NA	TRBJ2-3	TGTGCCAGCAGCCCCCGGCGCGGGACTAGCGGGACGTTCACAGATACGCAGTATTTT	CASSPRRGTSGTFTDTQYF
TRBV28	NA	NA	TRBJ2-5	TGTGCCAGCAGTTTATTGGGAGCACAAGAGACCCAGTACTTC	CASSLLGAQETQYF
TRBV19	TRBD2	NA	TRBJ2-7	TGTGCCAGTAGTACGACAAGGACTAGCGGGAGTTTGGGCTCCTACGAGCAGTACTTC	CASSTTRTSGSLGSYEQYF
TRBV2	NA	NA	TRBJ2-1	TGTGCCAGCACCCTCCGGCAGGGCTACAATGAGCAGTTCTTC	CASTLRQGYNEQFF
TRBV2	NA	NA	TRBJ1-5	TGTGCCAGCAAAGGGGACACCAATCAGCCCCAGCATTTT	CASKGDTNQPQHF
TRBV4-1	NA	NA	TRBJ2-7	TGCGCCAGCAGCCATCCGCCCCAGGGATACGAGCAGTACTTC	CASSHPPQGYEQYF
TRBV7-8	NA	once	TRBJ1-1	TGTGCCAGCAGCTTAGAGGGGGTCCGAAACATGAACACTGAAGCTTTCTTT	CASSLEGVRNMNTEAFF
TRBV5-1	TRBD1	NA	TRBJ2-5	TGCGCCAGCAGCCCAAAAACCACAGGGGGCCCAGAGACCCAGTACTTC	CASSPKTTGGPETQYF
TRBV5-1	NA	once	TRBJ2-7	TGCGCCAGCAGCTCCCGAGGGAGAGGGGGCGAGCAGTACTTC	CASSSRGRGGEQYF
TRBV5-1	NA	NA	TRBJ2-5	TGCGCCAGCAGCTTGGTCCTCCAAGAGACCCAGTACTTC	CASSLVLQETQYF
TRBV3-1/TRBV3-2	NA	NA	TRBJ2-3	TGTGCCAGCAGCCAAGCCCCGGGGGATACGCAGTATTTT	CASSQAPGDTQYF
TRBV4-3	TRBD2	few	TRBJ2-2	TGCGCCAGCAGCCGGGGACTAGCGGGGGATGCGGCCGGGGAGCTGTTTTTT	CASSRGLAGDAAGELFF
TRBV18	TRBD1	NA	TRBJ1-5	TGTGCCAGCTCACTCCTGCCCCCGGGACAGGGGTATCAGCCCCAGCATTTT	CASSLLPPGQGYQPQHF
TRBV27	TRBD1	NA	TRBJ2-1	TGTGCCAGCAGTTTGAGACAGGGGGCCCAAAATGAGCAGTTCTTC	CASSLRQGAQNEQFF
TRBV7-8	NA	NA	TRBJ1-1	TGTGCCAGCAGCTTAGTTCGGTTGGGGCTGACTGAAGCTTTCTTT	CASSLVRLGLTEAFF
TRBV7-2	NA	NA	TRBJ1-2	TGTGCCAGCAGCTTACTTCACAGGAACTATGGCTACACCTTC	CASSLLHRNYGYTF
TRBV10-1	NA	NA	TRBJ2-3	TGCGCCAGCAGTGAGTCTAACTACTTAACAGATACGCAGTATTTT	CASSESNYLTDTQYF
TRBV7-2	TRBD2	many	TRBJ2-1	TGTGCCAGCAGCCCCCGCGCCGCTAGCGGGATGAATGAGCAGTTCTTC	CASSPRAASGMNEQFF